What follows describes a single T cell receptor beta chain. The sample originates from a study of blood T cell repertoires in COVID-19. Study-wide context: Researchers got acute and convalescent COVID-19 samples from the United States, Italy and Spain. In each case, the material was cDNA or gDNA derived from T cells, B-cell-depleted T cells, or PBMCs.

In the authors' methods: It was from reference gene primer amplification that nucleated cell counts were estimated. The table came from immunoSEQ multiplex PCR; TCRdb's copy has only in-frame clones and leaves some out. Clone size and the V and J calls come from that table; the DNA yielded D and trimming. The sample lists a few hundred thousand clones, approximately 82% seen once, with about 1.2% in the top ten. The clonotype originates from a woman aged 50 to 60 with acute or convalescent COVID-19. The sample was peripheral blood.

DNA of the CDR3: TGTGCCAGCAGTGAATTTGGACAGGGGGGAGAGACCCAGTACTTC. It is translated as CASSEFGQGGETQYF. The rearrangement links TRBV2 to TRBJ2-5; TRBD1 matches 10 bases. This CDR3 has 15 residues. Germline CDR1 SNHLY, CDR2 FYNNEI. V gave up 2 bases and J gave up 4 bases; unmatched junction bases: 4.